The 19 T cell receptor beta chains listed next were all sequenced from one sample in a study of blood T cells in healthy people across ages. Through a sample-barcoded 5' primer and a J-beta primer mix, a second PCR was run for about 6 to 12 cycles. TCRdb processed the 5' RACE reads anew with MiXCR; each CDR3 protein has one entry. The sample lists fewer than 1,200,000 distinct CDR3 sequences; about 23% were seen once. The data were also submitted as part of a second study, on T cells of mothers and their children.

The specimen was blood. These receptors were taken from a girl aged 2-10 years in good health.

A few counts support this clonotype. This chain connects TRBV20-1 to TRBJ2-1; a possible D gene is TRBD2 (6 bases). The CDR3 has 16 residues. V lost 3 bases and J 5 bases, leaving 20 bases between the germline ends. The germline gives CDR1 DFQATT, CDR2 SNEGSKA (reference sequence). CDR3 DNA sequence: TGCAGTGCTAGCTTCCGTTTTGGAGGGAAACACAATGAGCAGTTCTTC. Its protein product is CSASFRFGGKHNEQFF.

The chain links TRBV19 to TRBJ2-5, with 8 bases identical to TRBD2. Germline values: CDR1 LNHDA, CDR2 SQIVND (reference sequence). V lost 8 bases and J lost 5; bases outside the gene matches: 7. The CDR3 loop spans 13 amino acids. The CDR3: CASQSGSRETQYF. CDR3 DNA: TGTGCCAGTCAAAGCGGGAGCAGGGAGACCCAGTACTTC.

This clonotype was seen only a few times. CDR3 in DNA: TGCGCCAGCCTCCGGGACGTGCATTTT. Its translation: CASLRDVHF. The rearrangement joins TRBV5-1 to TRBJ1-5; possible D gene TRBD1, 5 bases. V was shortened by 7 bases and J by 15 bases, with 11 bases between the two germline ends. The CDR3 is 9 amino acids. CDR1 is SGHRS and CDR2 is YFSETQ in the germline V gene.

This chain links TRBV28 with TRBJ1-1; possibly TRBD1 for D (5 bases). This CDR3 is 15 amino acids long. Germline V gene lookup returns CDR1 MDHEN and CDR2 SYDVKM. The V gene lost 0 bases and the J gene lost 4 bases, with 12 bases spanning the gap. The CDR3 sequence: CASSLWGEVGTEAFF. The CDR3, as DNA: TGTGCCAGCAGTTTATGGGGGGAGGTGGGCACTGAAGCTTTCTTT.

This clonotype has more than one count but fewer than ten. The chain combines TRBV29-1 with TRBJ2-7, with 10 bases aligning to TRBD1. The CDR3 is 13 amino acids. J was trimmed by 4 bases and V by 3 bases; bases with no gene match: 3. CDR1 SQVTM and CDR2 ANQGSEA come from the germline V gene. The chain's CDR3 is CSVEWDRGYEQYF. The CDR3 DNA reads TGCAGCGTTGAGTGGGACAGGGGTTACGAGCAGTACTTC.

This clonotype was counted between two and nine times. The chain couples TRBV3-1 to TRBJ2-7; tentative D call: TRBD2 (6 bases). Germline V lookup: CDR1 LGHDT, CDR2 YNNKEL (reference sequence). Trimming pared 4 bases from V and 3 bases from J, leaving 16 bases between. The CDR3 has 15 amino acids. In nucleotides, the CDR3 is TGTGCCAGCAGCCCGGGGGTCCCCCTAAGCTACGAGCAGTACTTC. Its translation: CASSPGVPLSYEQYF.

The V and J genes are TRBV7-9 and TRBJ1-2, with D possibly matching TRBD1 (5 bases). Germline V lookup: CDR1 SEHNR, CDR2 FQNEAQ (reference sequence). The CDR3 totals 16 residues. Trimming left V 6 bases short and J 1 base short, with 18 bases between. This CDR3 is CASSSRGFFFNYGYTF. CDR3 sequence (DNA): TGTGCCAGCAGTTCTCGGGGCTTTTTCTTTAACTATGGCTACACCTTC. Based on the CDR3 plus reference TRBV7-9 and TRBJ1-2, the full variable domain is DTGVSQNPRHKITKRGQNVTFRCDPISEHNRLYWYRQTLGQGPEFLTYFQNEAQLEKSRLLSDRFSAERPKGSFSTLEIQRTEQGDSAMYLCASSSRGFFFNYGYTFGSGTRLTVV.

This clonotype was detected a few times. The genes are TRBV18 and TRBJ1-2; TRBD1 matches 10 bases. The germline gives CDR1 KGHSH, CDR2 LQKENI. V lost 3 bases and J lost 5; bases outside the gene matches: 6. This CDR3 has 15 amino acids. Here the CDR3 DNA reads TGTGCCAGCTCACCGGGTGACAGGGGGCTATATGGCTACACCTTC. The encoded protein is CASSPGDRGLYGYTF.

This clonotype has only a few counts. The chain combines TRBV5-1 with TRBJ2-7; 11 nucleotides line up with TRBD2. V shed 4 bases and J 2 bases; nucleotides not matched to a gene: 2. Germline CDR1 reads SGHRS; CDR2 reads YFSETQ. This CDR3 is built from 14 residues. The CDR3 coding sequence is TGCGCCAGCAGCGCGGGACTAGCGGCCTACGAGCAGTACTTC. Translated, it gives CASSAGLAAYEQYF.

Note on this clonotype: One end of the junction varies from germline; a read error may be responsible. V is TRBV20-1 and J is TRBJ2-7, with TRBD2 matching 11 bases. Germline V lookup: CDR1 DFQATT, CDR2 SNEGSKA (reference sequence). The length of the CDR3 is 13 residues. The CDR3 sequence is CGAKLAGVHEQYF. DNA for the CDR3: TGCGGTGCTAAACTAGCGGGAGTACACGAGCAGTACTTC.

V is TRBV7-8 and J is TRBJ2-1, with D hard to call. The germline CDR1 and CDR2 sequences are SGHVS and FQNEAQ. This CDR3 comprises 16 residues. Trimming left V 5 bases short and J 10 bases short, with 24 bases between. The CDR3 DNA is TGTGCCAGCAGCGATCTGGTTGCGCCCTCTGAAACGGAGCAGTTCTTC. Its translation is CASSDLVAPSETEQFF.

The CDR3: CASSLSVYNSPLHF. CDR3 coding DNA: TGTGCCAGCAGCTTATCCGTATATAATTCACCCCTCCACTTT. V usage is TRBV5-5 and J usage is TRBJ1-6; D gene ambiguous. V was cut by 2 bases and J by 4 bases, with 7 bases left in between. From germline, CDR1 is SGHKS and CDR2 YYEKEE (reference sequence). The CDR3 contains 14 residues.

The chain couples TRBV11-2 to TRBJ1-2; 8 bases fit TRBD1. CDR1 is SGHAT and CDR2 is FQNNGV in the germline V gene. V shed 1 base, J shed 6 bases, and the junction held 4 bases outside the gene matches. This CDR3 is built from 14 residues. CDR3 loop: CASSLVKQGDGYTF. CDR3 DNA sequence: TGTGCCAGCAGCTTAGTCAAACAGGGGGATGGCTACACCTTC.

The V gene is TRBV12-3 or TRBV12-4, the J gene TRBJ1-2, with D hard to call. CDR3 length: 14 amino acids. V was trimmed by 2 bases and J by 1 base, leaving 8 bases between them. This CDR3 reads CASSLQPFNYGYTF. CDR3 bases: TGTGCCAGCAGTTTACAGCCGTTTAACTATGGCTACACCTTC.

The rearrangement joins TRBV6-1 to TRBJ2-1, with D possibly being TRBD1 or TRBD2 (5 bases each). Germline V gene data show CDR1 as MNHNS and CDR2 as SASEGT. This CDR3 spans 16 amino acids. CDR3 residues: CGMEALRDRDYNEQFF. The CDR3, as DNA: TGTGGAATGGAGGCACTCCGGGACCGCGACTACAATGAGCAGTTCTTC.

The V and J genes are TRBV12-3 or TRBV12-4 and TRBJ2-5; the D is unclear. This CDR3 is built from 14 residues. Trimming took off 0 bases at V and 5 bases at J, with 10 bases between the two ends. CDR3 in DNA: TGTGCCAGCAGTTTAGCGCAATTAGTTGAGACCCAGTACTTC. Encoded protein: CASSLAQLVETQYF.

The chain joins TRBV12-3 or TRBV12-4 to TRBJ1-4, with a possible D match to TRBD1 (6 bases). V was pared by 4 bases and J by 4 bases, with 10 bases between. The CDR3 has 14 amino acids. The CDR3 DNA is TGTGCCAGCAGTTGGGGACAATTTAATGAAAAACTGTTTTTT. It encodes CASSWGQFNEKLFF.

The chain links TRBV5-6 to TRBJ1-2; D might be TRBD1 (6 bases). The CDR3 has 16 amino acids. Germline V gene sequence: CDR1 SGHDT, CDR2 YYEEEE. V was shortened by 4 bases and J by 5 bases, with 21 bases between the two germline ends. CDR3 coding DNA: TGTGCCAGCAGCCCTACAACAGGGAATGACCTTTATGGCTACACCTTC. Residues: CASSPTTGNDLYGYTF.

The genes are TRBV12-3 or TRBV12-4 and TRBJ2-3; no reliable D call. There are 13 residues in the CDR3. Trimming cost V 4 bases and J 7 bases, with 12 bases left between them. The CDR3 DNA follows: TGTGCCAGCAGTTCGGTTGATCTGTATACGCAGTATTTT. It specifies CASSSVDLYTQYF.